This TCR beta chain was retrieved from a study of blood T cell repertoires in COVID-19. As for the study in general: Sites in the United States, Italy and Spain provided acute and convalescent COVID-19 samples. Sources were T cells, B-cell-depleted T cells, or PBMCs; the material itself was cDNA or gDNA.

This clone appeared a few times. Authors' data handling: Amplification with reference gene primers provided the estimates of nucleated cell counts. Method: immunoSEQ multiplex PCR; TCRdb's copy keeps in-frame clones and lacks some. The V and J calls and the clone size are those of that table, but D and trimming were determined from the DNA. The profile covers over 75,000 clones, with roughly 90% appearing a single time and about 2.7% taken by the ten largest. The CDR3 has 12 amino acids. Trimming cost V 4 bases and J 9 bases, with 10 bases left between them. CDR1 is LNHDA, CDR2 SQIVND, per germline (reference sequence).

The genes are TRBV19 and TRBJ2-1, with D possibly TRBD2 on 5 matching bases. This TCR derives from an elderly woman with acute or convalescent COVID-19. Input material: peripheral blood. Here the CDR3 DNA reads TGTGCCAGTAGTAAACCGGCGGGTGAGCAGTTCTTC. It specifies CASSKPAGEQFF.